This T cell receptor (beta chain) emerged from a study of T cell responses to AZD1222 COVID-19 vaccine. Study-level results: Regions 160-218 and 743-854 held dominance among vaccine-associated CD4 TCRs, which spanned spike. Spike-specific TCR repertoires showed rising breadth and depth after two AZD1222 doses.

Generated by immunoSEQ multiplex PCR, the TCRdb table keeps only in-frame clones and is missing some. In the table there are about 50,000 clones, about 74% of which are singletons. Turning to this clone: No antigen is known for it.

The germline CDR1 and CDR2 sequences are SNHLY and FYNNEI. The CDR3 is 15 residues long. Trimming left V 8 bases short and J 2 bases short, with 19 bases between. The J gene is TRBJ2-7, the V gene TRBV2; tentatively, D is TRBD2 (5 bases). The receptor comes from an adult in good health. The sequencing used peripheral blood, collected on day 0 of AZD1222 vaccination. CDR3 coding DNA: TGTGCCAGCGGAGAACAGACTACAAACCCCTACGAGCAGTACTTC. Protein product: CASGEQTTNPYEQYF.